This paragraph covers one T cell receptor (beta chain) sequence. Patients at the Seattle site were enrolled during active infection and followed longitudinally. Per the original data handling: Researchers report that nucleated cell counts were estimated from reference gene primer amplification. Clones were read by immunoSEQ multiplex PCR, and TCRdb kept only the in-frame ones, dropping some. That table gives V, J and clone size, and the DNA gave D and trimming. The table records about 160,000 clones, roughly 84% of them present only once. The germline CDR1 and CDR2 sequences are LNHDA and SQIVND (reference sequence). This CDR3 contains 14 residues. Trimming removed 5 bases from V and 8 bases from J; junction bases left unmatched: 11. These data belong to a study of blood T cell repertoires in COVID-19. Across the whole study: There were acute and convalescent COVID-19 samples, and they came from the United States, Italy and Spain.

The chain recombines TRBV19 with TRBJ1-2; the match to TRBD1 covers 7 bases. The sequence was obtained from a woman aged 55 to 70 with COVID-19, enrolled during active disease. The material sequenced was peripheral blood. Written as DNA, the CDR3 is TGTGCCAGTAGTCCAGGACAGGAGACGAGCGGCTACACCTTC. This codes for CASSPGQETSGYTF.